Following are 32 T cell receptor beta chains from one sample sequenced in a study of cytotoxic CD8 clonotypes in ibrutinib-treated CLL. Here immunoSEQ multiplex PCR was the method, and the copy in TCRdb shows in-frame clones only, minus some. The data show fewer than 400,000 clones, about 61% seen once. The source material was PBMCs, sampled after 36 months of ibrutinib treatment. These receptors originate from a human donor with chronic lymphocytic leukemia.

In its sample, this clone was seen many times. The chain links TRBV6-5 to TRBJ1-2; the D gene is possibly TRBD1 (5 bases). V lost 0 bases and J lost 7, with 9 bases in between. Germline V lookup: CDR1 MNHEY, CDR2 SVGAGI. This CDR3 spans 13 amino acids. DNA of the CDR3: TGTGCCAGCAGTTACTCACAGGATCGTGGCTACACCTTC. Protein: CASSYSQDRGYTF.

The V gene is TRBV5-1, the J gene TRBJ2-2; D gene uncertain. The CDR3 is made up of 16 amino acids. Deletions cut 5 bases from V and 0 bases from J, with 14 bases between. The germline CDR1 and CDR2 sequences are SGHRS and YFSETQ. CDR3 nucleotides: TGCGCCAGCAGTTTTAATCTGATGTCGAACACCGGGGAGCTGTTTTTT. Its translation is CASSFNLMSNTGELFF.

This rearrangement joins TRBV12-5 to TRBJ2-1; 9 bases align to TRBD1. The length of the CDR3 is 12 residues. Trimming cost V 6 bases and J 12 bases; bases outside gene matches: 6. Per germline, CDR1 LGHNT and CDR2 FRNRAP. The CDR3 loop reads CASGDRGVGQFF. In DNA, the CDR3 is TGTGCTAGTGGAGACAGGGGGGTTGGGCAGTTCTTC.

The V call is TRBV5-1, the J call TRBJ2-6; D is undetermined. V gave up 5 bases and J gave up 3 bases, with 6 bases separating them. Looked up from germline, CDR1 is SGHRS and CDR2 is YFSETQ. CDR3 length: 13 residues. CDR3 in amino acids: CASRGFGANVLTF. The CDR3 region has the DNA TGCGCCAGCAGGGGCTTTGGGGCCAACGTCCTGACTTTC.

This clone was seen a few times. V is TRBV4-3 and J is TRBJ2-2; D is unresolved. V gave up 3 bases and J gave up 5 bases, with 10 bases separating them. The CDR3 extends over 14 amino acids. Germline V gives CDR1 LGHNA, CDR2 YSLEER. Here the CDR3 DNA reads TGCGCCAGCAGCCAGCCTTCTAGAACCGGGGAGCTGTTTTTT. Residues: CASSQPSRTGELFF.

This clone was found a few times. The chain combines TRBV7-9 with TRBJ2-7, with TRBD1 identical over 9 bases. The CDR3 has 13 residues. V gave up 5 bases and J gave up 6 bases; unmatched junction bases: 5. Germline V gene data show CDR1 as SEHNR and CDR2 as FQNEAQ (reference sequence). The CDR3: CASSPTGGVEQYF. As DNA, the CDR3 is TGTGCCAGCAGCCCGACAGGGGGGGTCGAGCAGTACTTC.

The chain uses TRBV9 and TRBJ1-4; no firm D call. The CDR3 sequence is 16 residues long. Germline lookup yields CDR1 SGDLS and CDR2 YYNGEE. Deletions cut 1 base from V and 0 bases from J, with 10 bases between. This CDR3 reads CASSVSGSATNEKLFF. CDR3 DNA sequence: TGTGCCAGCAGCGTATCGGGCTCGGCAACTAATGAAAAACTGTTTTTT.

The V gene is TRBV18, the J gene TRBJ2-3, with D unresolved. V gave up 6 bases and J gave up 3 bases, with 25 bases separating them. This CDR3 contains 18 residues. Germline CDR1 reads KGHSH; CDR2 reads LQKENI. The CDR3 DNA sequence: TGTGCCAGCTCCTCCGCCCCATGGGCTCTACATCTGACAGATACGCAGTATTTT. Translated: CASSSAPWALHLTDTQYF.

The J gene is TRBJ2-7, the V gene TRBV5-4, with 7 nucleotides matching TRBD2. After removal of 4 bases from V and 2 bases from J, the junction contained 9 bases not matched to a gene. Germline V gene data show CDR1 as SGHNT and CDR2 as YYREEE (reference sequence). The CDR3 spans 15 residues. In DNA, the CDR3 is TGTGCCAGCAGCCGCTCTAGCGGAGCACCCTACGAGCAGTACTTC. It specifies CASSRSSGAPYEQYF.

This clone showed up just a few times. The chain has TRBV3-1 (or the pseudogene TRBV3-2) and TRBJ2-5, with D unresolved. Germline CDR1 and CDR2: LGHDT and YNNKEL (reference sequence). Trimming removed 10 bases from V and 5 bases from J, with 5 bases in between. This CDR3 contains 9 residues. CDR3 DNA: TGTGCCACCGTGGAGACCCAGTACTTC. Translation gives CATVETQYF.

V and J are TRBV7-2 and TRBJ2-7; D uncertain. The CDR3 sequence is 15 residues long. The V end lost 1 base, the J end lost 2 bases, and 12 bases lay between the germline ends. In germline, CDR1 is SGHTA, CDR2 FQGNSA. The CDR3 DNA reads TGTGCCAGCAGCTTAGGTGCCCCCCTAACCTACGAGCAGTACTTC. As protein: CASSLGAPLTYEQYF.

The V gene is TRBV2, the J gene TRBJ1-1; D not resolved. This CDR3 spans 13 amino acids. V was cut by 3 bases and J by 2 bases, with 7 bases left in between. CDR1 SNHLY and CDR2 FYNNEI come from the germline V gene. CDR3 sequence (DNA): TGTGCCAGCAGTGATGACCGCAACACTGAAGCTTTCTTT. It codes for CASSDDRNTEAFF.

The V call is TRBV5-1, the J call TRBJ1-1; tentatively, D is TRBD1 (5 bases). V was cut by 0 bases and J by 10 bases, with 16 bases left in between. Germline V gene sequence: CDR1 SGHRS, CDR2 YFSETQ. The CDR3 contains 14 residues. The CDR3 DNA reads TGCGCCAGCAGCTTGGCCGTAGGGGCGGCTGTAGCTTTCTTT. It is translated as CASSLAVGAAVAFF.

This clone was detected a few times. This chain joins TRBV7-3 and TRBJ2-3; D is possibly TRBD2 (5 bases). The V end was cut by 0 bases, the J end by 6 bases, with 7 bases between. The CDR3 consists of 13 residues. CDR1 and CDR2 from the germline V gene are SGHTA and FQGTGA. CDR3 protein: CASSLTDWDTQYF. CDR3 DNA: TGTGCCAGCAGCTTAACGGACTGGGATACGCAGTATTTT.

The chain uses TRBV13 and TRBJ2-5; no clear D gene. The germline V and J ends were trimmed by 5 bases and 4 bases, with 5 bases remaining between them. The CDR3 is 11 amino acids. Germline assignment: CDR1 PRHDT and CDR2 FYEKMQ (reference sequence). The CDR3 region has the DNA TGTGCCAGCAGCGTCGGAGAGACCCAGTACTTC. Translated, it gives CASSVGETQYF.

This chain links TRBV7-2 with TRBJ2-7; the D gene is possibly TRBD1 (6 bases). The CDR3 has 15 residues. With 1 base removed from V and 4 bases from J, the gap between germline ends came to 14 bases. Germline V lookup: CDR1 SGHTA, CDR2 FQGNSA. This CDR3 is CASSLVQGPSYEQYF. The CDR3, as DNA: TGTGCCAGCAGCTTAGTACAGGGCCCCTCTTACGAGCAGTACTTC.

The CDR3 DNA reads TGTGCCAGCAGTGAATGGGACTACTACAATGAGCAGTTCTTC. Translation gives CASSEWDYYNEQFF. V usage is TRBV25-1 and J usage is TRBJ2-1, with 7 bases matching TRBD2. The length of the CDR3 is 14 residues. CDR1 MGHDK and CDR2 SYGVNS come from the germline V gene. The ends lost 1 base at V and 3 bases at J; junction bases unmatched: 0.

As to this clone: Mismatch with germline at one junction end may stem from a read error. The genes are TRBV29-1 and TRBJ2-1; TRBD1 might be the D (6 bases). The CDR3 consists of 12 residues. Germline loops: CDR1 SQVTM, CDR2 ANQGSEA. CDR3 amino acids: CSARRDTSRLVF. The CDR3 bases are TGCAGCGCCCGCCGGGACACCTCCCGGTTGGTCTTC.

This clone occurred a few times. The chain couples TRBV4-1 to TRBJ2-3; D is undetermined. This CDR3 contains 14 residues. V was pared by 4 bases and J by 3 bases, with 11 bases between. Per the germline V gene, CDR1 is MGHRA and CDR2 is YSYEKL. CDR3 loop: CASSPPAGTDTQYF. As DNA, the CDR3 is TGCGCCAGCAGCCCCCCAGCAGGTACAGATACGCAGTATTTT.

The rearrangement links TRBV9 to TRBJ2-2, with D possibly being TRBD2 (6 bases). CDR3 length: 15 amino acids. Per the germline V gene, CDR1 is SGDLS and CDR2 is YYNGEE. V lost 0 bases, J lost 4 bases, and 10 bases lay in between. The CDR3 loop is CASSVEASATGELFF. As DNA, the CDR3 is TGTGCCAGCAGCGTAGAGGCTAGCGCCACCGGGGAGCTGTTTTTT.

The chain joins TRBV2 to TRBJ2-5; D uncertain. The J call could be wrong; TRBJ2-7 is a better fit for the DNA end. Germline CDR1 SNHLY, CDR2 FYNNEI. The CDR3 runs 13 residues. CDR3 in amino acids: CASRVVGSYEQYF. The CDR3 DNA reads TGTGCCAGCAGAGTGGTAGGCTCCTACGAGCAGTACTTC.

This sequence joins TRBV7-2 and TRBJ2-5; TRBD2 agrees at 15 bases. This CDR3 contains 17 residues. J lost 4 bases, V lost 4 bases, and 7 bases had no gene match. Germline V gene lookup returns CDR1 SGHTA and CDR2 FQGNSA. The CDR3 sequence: CASSWGGLAGGPETQYF. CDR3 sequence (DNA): TGTGCCAGCAGCTGGGGCGGACTAGCGGGGGGGCCAGAGACCCAGTACTTC.

The CDR3 protein is CASSPGGAASYEQYF. CDR3 nucleotides: TGTGCCAGCAGCCCCGGGGGGGCAGCCTCCTACGAGCAGTACTTC. The chain carries TRBV9 and TRBJ2-7; 8 bases line up with TRBD2. The germline V gene has CDR1 SGDLS and CDR2 YYNGEE. Unmatched junction bases numbered 6, after V lost 4 bases and J lost 0 bases. This CDR3 region has 15 residues.

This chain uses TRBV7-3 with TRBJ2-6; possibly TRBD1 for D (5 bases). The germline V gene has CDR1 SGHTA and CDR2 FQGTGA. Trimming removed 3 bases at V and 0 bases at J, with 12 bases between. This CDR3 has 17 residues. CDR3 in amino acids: CASSFGHLNSGANVLTF. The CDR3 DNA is TGTGCCAGCAGCTTCGGACACCTCAACTCTGGGGCCAACGTCCTGACTTTC.

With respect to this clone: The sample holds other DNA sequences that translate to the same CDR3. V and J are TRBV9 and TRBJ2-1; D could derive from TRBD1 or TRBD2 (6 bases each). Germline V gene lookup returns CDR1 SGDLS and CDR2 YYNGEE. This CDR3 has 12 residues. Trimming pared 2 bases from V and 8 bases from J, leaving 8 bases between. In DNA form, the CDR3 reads TGTGCCAGCAGCGTGAGGGGGGATGAGCAGTTCTTC. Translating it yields CASSVRGDEQFF.

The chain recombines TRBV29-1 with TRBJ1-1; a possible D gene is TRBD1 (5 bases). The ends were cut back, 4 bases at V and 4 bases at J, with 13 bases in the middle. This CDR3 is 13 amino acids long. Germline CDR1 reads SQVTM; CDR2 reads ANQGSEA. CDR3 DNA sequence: TGCAGCGTTGGTCTGGATCAGGGCACTGAAGCTTTCTTT. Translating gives CSVGLDQGTEAFF.

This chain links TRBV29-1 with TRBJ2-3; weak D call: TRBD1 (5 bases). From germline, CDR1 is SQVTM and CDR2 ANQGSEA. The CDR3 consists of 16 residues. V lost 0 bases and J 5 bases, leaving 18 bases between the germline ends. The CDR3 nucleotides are TGCAGCGTTGAAGATCAGGGTGGACCCCTCGGAGATACGCAGTATTTT. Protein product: CSVEDQGGPLGDTQYF.

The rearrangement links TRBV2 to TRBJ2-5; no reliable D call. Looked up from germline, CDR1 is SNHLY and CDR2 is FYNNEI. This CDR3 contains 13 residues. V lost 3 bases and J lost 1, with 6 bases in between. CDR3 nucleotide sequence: TGTGCCAGCAGTGACGACTTCCAAGAGACCCAGTACTTC. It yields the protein CASSDDFQETQYF.

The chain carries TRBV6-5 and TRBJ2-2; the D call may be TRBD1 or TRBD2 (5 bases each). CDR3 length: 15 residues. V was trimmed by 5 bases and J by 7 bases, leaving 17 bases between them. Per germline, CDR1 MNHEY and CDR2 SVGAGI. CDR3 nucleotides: TGTGCCAGCAGTACCCGCCATACTGGGGGCGGGGAGCTGTTTTTT. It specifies CASSTRHTGGGELFF.

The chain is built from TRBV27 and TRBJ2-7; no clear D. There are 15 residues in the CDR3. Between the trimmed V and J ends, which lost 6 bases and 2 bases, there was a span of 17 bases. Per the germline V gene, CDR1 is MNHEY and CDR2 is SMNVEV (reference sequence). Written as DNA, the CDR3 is TGTGCCAGCAGCCTGGGTTATCAGATACCCTACGAGCAGTACTTC. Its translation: CASSLGYQIPYEQYF.

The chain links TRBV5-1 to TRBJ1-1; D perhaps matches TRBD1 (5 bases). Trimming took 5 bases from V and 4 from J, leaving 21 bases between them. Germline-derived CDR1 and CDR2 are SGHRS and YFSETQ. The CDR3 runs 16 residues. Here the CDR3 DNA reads TGCGCCAGCAGGGTTCGAGACAGTCTAGCGGGCACTGAAGCTTTCTTT. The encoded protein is CASRVRDSLAGTEAFF.

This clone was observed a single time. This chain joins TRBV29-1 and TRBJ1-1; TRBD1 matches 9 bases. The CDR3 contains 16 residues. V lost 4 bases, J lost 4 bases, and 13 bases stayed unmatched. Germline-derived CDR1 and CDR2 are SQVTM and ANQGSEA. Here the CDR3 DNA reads TGCAGCGTTGTAAGAACAGGGGGCGTGATGTCCACTGAAGCTTTCTTT. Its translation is CSVVRTGGVMSTEAFF.